This T cell receptor beta chain was identified in a study of response to subunit inactivated influenza vaccine. TCRdb analysed the RT-PCR reads with MiXCR anew, one entry per CDR3 protein. The sample contains about 540,000 distinct CDR3 sequences, under 30% of which appear only once. This CDR3 contains 13 residues. The germline V gene has CDR1 MNHNS and CDR2 SASEGT. The V and J ends lost 3 bases and 8 bases respectively, with 8 bases between them. The same data also contributed to another study, on T cells expressing NK-cell markers. As reported in that work: UMI-tagged 5'RACE template switching yielded the TCR beta cDNA. It was sorted CD3+CD56-NKG2C+, CD3+CD56+NKG2C- and CD3+CD56+NKG2C+ T cells that provided the TCR beta repertoires. HCMV serostatus: most of the eight sequenced donors positive, one negative.

Sequencing used CD4+ T cells sorted from PBMCs, obtained 12 days after vaccination. The sequence derives from a man aged 45-65 years who received an inactivated influenza vaccine. The chain uses TRBV6-1 and TRBJ1-6, with D possibly being TRBD1 (5 bases). Written as DNA, the CDR3 is TGTGCCAGCAGTGATGGGGGGTATTCACCCCTCCACTTT. Protein sequence: CASSDGGYSPLHF.